The rows below give T cell receptor beta chains drawn from one sample of a study of regulatory T cells in long-lasting Graves disease. In TCRdb, the multiplex PCR reads were re-called with MiXCR into one record per CDR3 protein. The sample holds 530,000 or so distinct CDR3 sequences, about 13% seen once. This sample was also put to use in a study of T cells in Graves' hyperthyroidism and ophthalmopathy.

Material: peripheral blood mononuclear cells (PBMCs), obtained at new diagnosis, from a patient treated with antithyroid drugs. The origin of the receptors is a man aged 30 to 39 with Graves disease. CDR3s include the opening cysteine and the closing phenylalanine or tryptophan. A D gene is named only where the DNA matches it firmly. Expanded clones get a size class; other rows say once, few or many, or leave the size out.

j_call,v_call,clone_size,d_call,cdr3_nt,cdr3_aa
TRBJ2-7,TRBV27,many,NA,TGTGCCAGCAGTCCATCACAGGGCGCCTTCGAGCAGTACTTC,CASSPSQGAFEQYF
TRBJ2-7,TRBV11-1,many,NA,TGTGCCAGCAGCTTGGGGGGCACTTTGATACACGAGCAGTACTTC,CASSLGGTLIHEQYF
TRBJ1-1,TRBV5-1,many,NA,TGCGCCAGCAGCTTCGGGGGTATCGGAACTGAAGCTTTCTTT,CASSFGGIGTEAFF
TRBJ2-5,TRBV12-3/TRBV12-4,NA,TRBD2,TGTGCCAGCAGTTTACGTAGCGGGAGTGTCAAGACCCAGTACTTC,CASSLRSGSVKTQYF
TRBJ2-7,TRBV2,once,NA,TGTGCCAGTCCACGGGGGGCAAACTCCTACGAGCAGTACTTC,CASPRGANSYEQYF
TRBJ1-1,TRBV5-5,many,NA,TGTGCCAGCAGCTTGGGGGCCTCGGGAACTGAAGCTTTCTTT,CASSLGASGTEAFF
TRBJ2-7,TRBV20-1,few,NA,TGCAGCGGGAATGGCCGGGACCGTCACTCCTACGAGCAGTACTTC,CSGNGRDRHSYEQYF
TRBJ2-1,TRBV19,many,TRBD2,TGTGCCAGTAGTAAAAATAGCGGGAGGCTCATATCCTACAATGAGCAGTTCTTC,CASSKNSGRLISYNEQFF
TRBJ2-3,TRBV6-2/TRBV6-3,many,TRBD1,TGTGCCAGCAGTACTGGACAGGGTAAAGATACGCAGTATTTT,CASSTGQGKDTQYF
TRBJ2-1,TRBV10-2,few,NA,TGCGCCAGCAGTGTCCCGGGGGACGGCTACAATGAGCAGTTCTTC,CASSVPGDGYNEQFF
TRBJ2-5,TRBV19,NA,NA,TGTGCCAGTAGTATAGGCAGGCTGCAAGAGACCCAGTACTTC,CASSIGRLQETQYF
TRBJ2-3,TRBV24-1,once,NA,TGTGCCACCAGTGATCGAACAGCGGGACACACAGATACGCAGTATTTT,CATSDRTAGHTDTQYF
TRBJ2-1,TRBV20-1,few,TRBD2,TGCAGTGCTAGAGATTTCACTAGCGGGAGTAAGCAGTTCTTC,CSARDFTSGSKQFF
TRBJ2-1,TRBV27,NA,TRBD1,TGTGCCAGCAGTTCCGCCGGGACAGGGGTTTACAATGAGCAGTTCTTC,CASSSAGTGVYNEQFF
TRBJ2-6,TRBV27,many,TRBD1,TGTGCCAGCAGTTCATCCCTCGAAGGGGGCCCGTCGGCCAGGGCCAACGTCCTGACTTTC,CASSSSLEGGPSARANVLTF
TRBJ2-5,TRBV7-8,many,TRBD2,TGTGCCAGCAGCGATCTAGCGGGAGGGCCGTCAGAGACCCAGTACTTC,CASSDLAGGPSETQYF
TRBJ2-5,TRBV6-1,few,TRBD1,TGTGCCAGCAGTAGACGGACAGGGGTGGAGACCCAGTACTTC,CASSRRTGVETQYF
TRBJ2-7,TRBV4-1,NA,NA,TGCGCCAGCAGCCAAATCGGAAGAGGATACGAGCAGTACTTC,CASSQIGRGYEQYF
TRBJ1-5,TRBV27,NA,TRBD1,TGTGCCAGCAGTGCCGGGACAGGGGGCACAGGCGGCAATCAGCCCCAGCATTTT,CASSAGTGGTGGNQPQHF
TRBJ1-5,TRBV11-3,many,NA,TGTGCCAGCAGCTTAGCTTTGGCAGTTCGGATGAGCAATCAGCCCCAGCATTTT,CASSLALAVRMSNQPQHF
TRBJ1-6,TRBV7-3,NA,NA,TGTGCCAGCAGCTTACATCCGAGCTCCTATAATTCACCCCTCCACTTT,CASSLHPSSYNSPLHF
TRBJ2-1,TRBV29-1,many,NA,TGCAGCGTTCAAAAGGGTAGCTTCAATGAGCAGTTCTTC,CSVQKGSFNEQFF
TRBJ2-3,TRBV10-3,many,NA,TGTGCCATCAGTGAGGGCACAGATACGCAGTATTTT,CAISEGTDTQYF
TRBJ1-6,TRBV19,many,NA,TGTGCCAGTACCCCGACTGGGGCCGGGACGCCCCTCCACTTT,CASTPTGAGTPLHF
TRBJ2-7,TRBV2,many,TRBD2,TGTGCCAGCACGGGGGGCGAGCAGTACTTC,CASTGGEQYF
TRBJ2-7,TRBV6-1,few,NA,TGTGCCAGCAGATTGCAGGGGTTTTTAGTGGGGGAGCAGTACTTC,CASRLQGFLVGEQYF
TRBJ2-1,TRBV13,NA,TRBD2,TGTGCCAGCAGCCGAATAGCGGGAGCTACGAATGAGCAGTTCTTC,CASSRIAGATNEQFF
TRBJ2-7,TRBV5-5,many,TRBD1,TGTGCCAGCAACAAGGACAGGGGGCCCTACGAGCAGTACTTC,CASNKDRGPYEQYF
TRBJ2-7,TRBV4-1,NA,TRBD1,TGCGCCAGCAGCCAAGATCTTCAAAGGGGGCTTTTCGAGCAGTACTTC,CASSQDLQRGLFEQYF
TRBJ2-5,TRBV29-1,few,TRBD2,TGCAGCGTTGCCGGACTAGCTTTTGAGACCCAGTACTTC,CSVAGLAFETQYF
TRBJ1-1,TRBV14,many,NA,TGCGCCAGCAGCCAAGCCCTGAACACTGAAGCTTTCTTT,CASSQALNTEAFF
TRBJ2-6,TRBV24-1,many,NA,TGTGCCACCAGTGAGCAGGGAGCCGGGGCCAACGTCCTGACTTTC,CATSEQGAGANVLTF
TRBJ2-1,TRBV7-2,many,TRBD2,TGTGCCAGCAGCTTAGGACTAGCGGGAGGGAATCATGAGCAGTTCTTC,CASSLGLAGGNHEQFF
TRBJ2-7,TRBV5-1,many,NA,TGTGCCAGCAGCTTAGACGGTTACGAGCAGTACTTC,CASSLDGYEQYF
TRBJ2-3,TRBV29-1,NA,NA,TGCAGCGTTGAAGCAGGGGGGTATGGGACAGATACGCAGTATTTT,CSVEAGGYGTDTQYF
TRBJ2-1,TRBV11-2,few,TRBD2,TGTGCCAGCAGTTCTTTAGCGGGAGCTCTGTTTGATGAGCAGTTCTTC,CASSSLAGALFDEQFF
TRBJ2-3,TRBV27,many,NA,TGTGCCAGCAGTTCTCGGATCCTTAGCACAGATACGCAGTATTTT,CASSSRILSTDTQYF
TRBJ2-7,TRBV7-9,few,TRBD2,TGTGCCAGCAGCGGGAAGCCCGGGACTAGCGGGAGAAAACTTGGCCACGAGCAGTACTTC,CASSGKPGTSGRKLGHEQYF
TRBJ2-7,TRBV7-9,many,TRBD2,TGTGCCAGCGGACTAGCGGTCTCCTACGAGCAGTACTTC,CASGLAVSYEQYF
TRBJ2-3,TRBV2,NA,NA,TGTGCCAGCAGTGGGGGATGGGCGAATACGCAGTATTTT,CASSGGWANTQYF
TRBJ2-7,TRBV5-1,few,TRBD1,TGCGCCAGCAGCTTAGGGGACAGACCCTCCTACGAGCAGTACTTC,CASSLGDRPSYEQYF
TRBJ1-1,TRBV29-1,NA,TRBD1,TGCAGCGTTGACGGGACAGGGAGGAGGGAAAACACTGAAGCTTTCTTT,CSVDGTGRRENTEAFF
TRBJ2-1,TRBV20-1,many,NA,TGCAGTGCTAGAGCGCAGGGACCCCCGGAGCAGTTCTTC,CSARAQGPPEQFF
TRBJ2-1,TRBV12-3/TRBV12-4,many,NA,TGTGCCAGCAGTTTTGGAACTTACAATGAGCAGTTCTTC,CASSFGTYNEQFF
TRBJ1-2,TRBV20-1,NA,TRBD1,TGCAGTGCACGGGACAGATCGTCTAACTATGGCTACACCTTC,CSARDRSSNYGYTF
TRBJ2-7,TRBV13,NA,TRBD1,TGTGCCAGCAGCTTGTTTACAGGGGTCCACGAGCAGTACTTC,CASSLFTGVHEQYF
TRBJ1-1,TRBV27,many,NA,TGTGCCAGCAGATTACGCACGGGAACGAACACTGAAGCTTTCTTT,CASRLRTGTNTEAFF
TRBJ1-5,TRBV9,few,NA,TGTGCCAGCAGCGTCGGACAGAGCAATCAGCCCCAGCATTTT,CASSVGQSNQPQHF
TRBJ1-4,TRBV7-9,NA,NA,TGTGCCAGCAGCTTAGGTGCCCTTAATGTACTGTTTTTT,CASSLGALNVLFF
TRBJ2-2,TRBV5-1,many,TRBD2,TGCGCCAGCAGCGAGACTACTAGCGGGAGTTTGAACACCGGGGAGCTGTTTTTT,CASSETTSGSLNTGELFF
TRBJ2-1,TRBV6-1,many,TRBD2,TGTGCCAGCAAGCGGGATGGTTACAATGAGCAGTTCTTC,CASKRDGYNEQFF
TRBJ2-7,TRBV20-1,NA,TRBD2,TGCAGTGCTCCACTAGCGGGAGAAAATCTGGGTGAGCAGTACTTC,CSAPLAGENLGEQYF
TRBJ1-2,TRBV6-1,many,NA,TGTGCCAGCAGTGTCGGCGGAACTGGCTACACCTTC,CASSVGGTGYTF
TRBJ2-1,TRBV10-2,many,NA,TGCGCCAGCATGGGGGGCGGGAGAATGGGCAATGAGCAGTTCTTC,CASMGGGRMGNEQFF
TRBJ2-6,TRBV14,NA,NA,TGTGCCAGCAGCCAGTTGCAGGGTCTCCGGGTGGCCGGTGGGGCCAACGTCCTGACTTTC,CASSQLQGLRVAGGANVLTF
TRBJ2-3,TRBV2,many,TRBD2,TGTGCCAGCAGAGGGAGCGGGAGTACAGATACGCAGTATTTT,CASRGSGSTDTQYF
TRBJ2-1,TRBV25-1,many,NA,TGTGCCAGCAGTTCCTTTGGGGGAGAGATCTATGAGCAGTTCTTC,CASSSFGGEIYEQFF
TRBJ1-5,TRBV30,few,NA,TGTGCCTGGAGTCTCGGTTTGAATCAGCCCCAGCATTTT,CAWSLGLNQPQHF
TRBJ2-2,TRBV7-2,many,TRBD2,TGTGCCAGCAGCGAATCCGGGACTAGGTTGAGCGGGGAGCTGTTTTTT,CASSESGTRLSGELFF